This T cell receptor (beta chain) is from a study of blood T cell repertoires in COVID-19. Overall study: The United States, Italy and Spain supplied acute and convalescent COVID-19 samples. PBMCs, B-cell-depleted T cells, or T cells provided the cDNA or gDNA that made up the material.

Germline V gives CDR1 LGHDT, CDR2 YNNKEL (reference sequence). Losses at the gene ends were 1 base for V and 9 bases for J; bases not matched to a gene: 5. CDR3 length: 16 residues. Study processing details: Estimation of nucleated cell counts was performed using reference gene primer amplification. The data were produced by immunoSEQ multiplex PCR, yet TCRdb's version contains in-frame clones alone and is incomplete. V and J calls plus clone size are reproduced from that table; the DNA served to infer D and trimming. In the table there are around 170,000 clones, over 75% of which are singletons. The chain combines TRBV3-1 (or the pseudogene TRBV3-2) with TRBJ1-6; 11 bases agree with TRBD1. Material: peripheral blood. The source is a man between 65 and 80 years old who had recovered from COVID-19. In DNA form, the CDR3 reads TGTGCCAGCAGCCAAGCCCGAGGGACAGGGGGTTCACCCCTCCACTTT. Translated, it gives CASSQARGTGGSPLHF.